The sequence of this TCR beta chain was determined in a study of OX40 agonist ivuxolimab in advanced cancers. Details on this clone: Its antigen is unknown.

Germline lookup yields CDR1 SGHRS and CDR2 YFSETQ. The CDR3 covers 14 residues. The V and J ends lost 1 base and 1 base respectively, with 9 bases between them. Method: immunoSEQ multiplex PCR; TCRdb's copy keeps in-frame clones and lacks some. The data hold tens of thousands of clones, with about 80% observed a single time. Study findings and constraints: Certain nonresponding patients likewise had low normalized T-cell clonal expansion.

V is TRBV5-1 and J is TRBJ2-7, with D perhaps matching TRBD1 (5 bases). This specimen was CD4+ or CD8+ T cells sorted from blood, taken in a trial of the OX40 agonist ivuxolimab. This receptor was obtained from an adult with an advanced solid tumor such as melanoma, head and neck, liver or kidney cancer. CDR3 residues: CASSLFPGSYEQYF. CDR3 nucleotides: TGCGCCAGCAGCTTGTTTCCAGGGTCCTACGAGCAGTACTTC.